This T cell receptor beta chain stems from a study of blood T cell repertoires in COVID-19. Study at large: COVID-19 samples collected from the United States, Italy and Spain covered acute and convalescent phases. Sources were T cells, B-cell-depleted T cells, or PBMCs; the material itself was cDNA or gDNA.

Germline V CDR1 and CDR2: SGHDT, YYEEEE. The V end lost 0 bases, the J end lost 4 bases, and 11 bases lay between the germline ends. The CDR3 covers 15 residues. In the original workflow: Amplified reference gene primers provided the basis for estimating nucleated cell counts. This table comes from immunoSEQ multiplex PCR, and its TCRdb copy is limited to in-frame clones, with some not included. For V, J and clone size, that table is used; D and trimming come from the DNA. The sample carries 150,000 or so clones, approximately 80% recorded once. This TCR came from a man aged 55 to 70 with active or convalescent COVID-19. The chain links TRBV5-6 to TRBJ2-1, with D possibly matching TRBD2 (5 bases). Sequenced sample: peripheral blood. CDR3 loop: CASSLGRLEYNEQFF. CDR3 DNA sequence: TGTGCCAGCAGCTTGGGGAGGCTAGAGTACAATGAGCAGTTCTTC. The full variable domain, its missing parts supplied by reference TRBV5-6 and TRBJ2-1, is DAGVTQSPTHLIKTRGQQVTLRCSPKSGHDTVSWYQQALGQGPQFIFQYYEEEERQRGNFPDRFSGHQFPNYSSELNVNALLLGDSALYLCASSLGRLEYNEQFFGPGTRLTVL.